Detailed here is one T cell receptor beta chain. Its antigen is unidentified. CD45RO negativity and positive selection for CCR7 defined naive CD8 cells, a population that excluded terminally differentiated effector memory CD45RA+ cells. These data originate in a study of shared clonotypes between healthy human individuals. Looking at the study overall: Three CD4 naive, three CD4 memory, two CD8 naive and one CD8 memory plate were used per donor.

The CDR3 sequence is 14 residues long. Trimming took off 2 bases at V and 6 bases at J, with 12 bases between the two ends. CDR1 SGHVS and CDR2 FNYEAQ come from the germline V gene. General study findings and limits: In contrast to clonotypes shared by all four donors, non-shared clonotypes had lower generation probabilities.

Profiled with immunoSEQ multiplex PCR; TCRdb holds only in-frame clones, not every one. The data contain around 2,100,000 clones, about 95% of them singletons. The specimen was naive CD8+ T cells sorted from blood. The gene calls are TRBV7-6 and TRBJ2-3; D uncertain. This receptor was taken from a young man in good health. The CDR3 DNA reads TGTGCCAGCAGCTTATTCGCATATCCGGATACGCAGTATTTT. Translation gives CASSLFAYPDTQYF. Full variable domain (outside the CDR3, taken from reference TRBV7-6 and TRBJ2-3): GAGVSQSPRYKVTKRGQDVALRCDPISGHVSLYWYRQALGQGPEFLTYFNYEAQQDKSGLPNDRFSAERPEGSISTLTIQRTEQRDSAMYRCASSLFAYPDTQYFGPGTRLTVL.